A single sample is the source of the 5 T cell receptor beta chains below, sequenced in a study of T cell repertoires in cytomegalovirus infection. TCRdb re-called the reads through MiXCR, storing one row per CDR3 protein. The table includes some 680,000 distinct CDR3 sequences, about 40% detected once. The sequencing sample was made of PBMCs. The receptors were sampled from a human donor in good health (CMV status not recorded). Some clones in this sample may be carry-over from other donors' samples.

This clonotype has more than one count but fewer than ten. The V and J genes are TRBV12-3 or TRBV12-4 and TRBJ1-2; possible D gene TRBD1, 6 bases. The V and J ends lost 1 base and 10 bases respectively, with 13 bases between them. The CDR3 consists of 13 residues. Here the CDR3 reads CASSLEQGVNYTF. Written as DNA, the CDR3 is TGTGCCAGCAGTTTAGAACAGGGAGTTAACTACACCTTC.

The J gene is TRBJ2-7, the V gene TRBV7-1; D unresolved. TRBV7-1 is treated as an ORF (open reading frame) with a function not yet certain. CDR3 size: 12 residues. Trimming removed 4 bases at V and 5 bases at J, with 9 bases between. The CDR3 protein is CASSWGLNEQYF. As DNA, the CDR3 is TGTGCCAGCAGCTGGGGTTTGAACGAGCAGTACTTC.

The chain combines TRBV28 with TRBJ2-3, with 12 bases fitting TRBD1. Trimming at V came to 6 bases and at J to 1 base, leaving 8 bases not matched to a gene. CDR3 length: 17 amino acids. Per germline, CDR1 MDHEN and CDR2 SYDVKM. CDR3 sequence: CASSAGTGGGGTDTQYF. CDR3 in DNA: TGTGCCAGCAGCGCCGGGACAGGGGGCGGAGGCACAGATACGCAGTATTTT.

The V call is TRBV27, the J call TRBJ1-2; 7 bases line up with TRBD1. CDR1 and CDR2 (germline): MNHEY, SMNVEV (reference sequence). The CDR3 is made up of 14 amino acids. J was trimmed by 4 bases and V by 5 bases; bases with no gene match: 7. CDR3 bases: TGTGCCAGCAGTCCTGCGGACAGGTCCTATGGCTACACCTTC. It translates to CASSPADRSYGYTF.

This clonotype was counted only a few times. V gene TRBV19 combines with J gene TRBJ2-1; possibly TRBD2 for D (5 bases). CDR1 and CDR2 from the germline V gene are LNHDA and SQIVND (reference sequence). V was cut by 7 bases and J by 0 bases, with 13 bases left in between. CDR3 size: 15 residues. This CDR3 reads CASTPLAGSYNEQFF. The CDR3 DNA sequence: TGTGCCAGTACCCCATTGGCGGGCTCCTACAATGAGCAGTTCTTC.